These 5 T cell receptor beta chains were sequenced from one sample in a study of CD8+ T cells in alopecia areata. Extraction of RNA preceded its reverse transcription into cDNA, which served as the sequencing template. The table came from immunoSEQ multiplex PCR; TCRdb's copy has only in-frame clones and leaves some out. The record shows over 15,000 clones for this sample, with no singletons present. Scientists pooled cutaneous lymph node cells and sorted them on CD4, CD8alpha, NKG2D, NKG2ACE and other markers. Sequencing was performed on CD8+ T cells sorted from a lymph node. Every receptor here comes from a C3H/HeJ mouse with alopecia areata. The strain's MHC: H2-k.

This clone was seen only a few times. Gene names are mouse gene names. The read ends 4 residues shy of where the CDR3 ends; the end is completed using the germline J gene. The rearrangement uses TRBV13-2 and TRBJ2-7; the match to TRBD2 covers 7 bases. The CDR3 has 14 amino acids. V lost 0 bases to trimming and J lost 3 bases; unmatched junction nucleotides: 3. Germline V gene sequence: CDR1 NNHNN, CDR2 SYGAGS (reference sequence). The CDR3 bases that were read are TGTGCCAGCGGTGATGTGCTGGGGGACTAT. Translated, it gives CASGDVLGDY. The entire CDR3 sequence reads CASGDVLGDYEQYF.

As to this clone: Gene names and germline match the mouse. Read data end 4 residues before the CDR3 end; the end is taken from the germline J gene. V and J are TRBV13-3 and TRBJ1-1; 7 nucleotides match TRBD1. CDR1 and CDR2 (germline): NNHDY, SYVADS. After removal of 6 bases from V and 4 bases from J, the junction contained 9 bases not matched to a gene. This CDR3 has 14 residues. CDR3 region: CASTRQGGGTEVFF. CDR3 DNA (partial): TGTGCCAGCACCAGACAGGGAGGAGGCACA.

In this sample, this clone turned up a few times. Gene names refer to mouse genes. CDR3 region: CASTSGGPNTGQLYF. The CDR3 bases that were read are TGTGCCAGCACCTCTGGGGGGCCAAACACCGGG. V is TRBV19 and J is TRBJ2-2; 8 bases are a match to TRBD2. The read is 4 residues too short to cover the CDR3 end, so that end is filled in from the germline J gene. Trimming cost V 6 bases and J 0 bases; bases outside gene matches: 4. The CDR3 is made up of 15 amino acids. Germline V gives CDR1 FNHDT, CDR2 SITEND (reference sequence).

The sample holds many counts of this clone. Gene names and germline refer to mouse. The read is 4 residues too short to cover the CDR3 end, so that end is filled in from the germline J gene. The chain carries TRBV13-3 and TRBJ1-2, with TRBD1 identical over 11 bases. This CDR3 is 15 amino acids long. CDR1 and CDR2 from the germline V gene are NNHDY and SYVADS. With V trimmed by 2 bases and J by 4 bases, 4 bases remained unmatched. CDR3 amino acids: CASSEEDRGPSDYTF. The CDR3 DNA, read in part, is TGTGCCAGCAGTGAAGAGGACAGGGGGCCCTCC.

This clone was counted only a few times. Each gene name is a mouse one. Incomplete CDR3 DNA: TGTGCCAGCGGTGATGACAGGGTTGGCACCGGG. The encoded protein is CASGDDRVGTG. The CDR3 in full is CASGDDRVGTGQLYF. The chain has TRBV13-2 and TRBJ2-2; D perhaps matches TRBD1 (6 bases). The observed sequence ends 4 residues before the CDR3 terminus, with the missing tail filled in from the germline J gene. CDR1 and CDR2 (germline): NNHNN, SYGAGS (reference sequence). The CDR3 runs 15 residues. V was clipped by 0 bases and J by 4 bases, with 10 bases between them.